Listed here are 18 T cell receptor beta chains from one sample, sequenced in a study of beta chain features in type 1 diabetes. The authors reverse transcribed all of the isolated RNA, so sequencing captured expressed TCRB transcripts. The data were produced by immunoSEQ multiplex PCR, yet TCRdb's version contains in-frame clones alone and is incomplete. Counted here are 450,000 to 600,000 clones, approximately 28% occurring once; the ten biggest clones make up around 0.065%. Sequenced: naive CD4+ T cells from blood. The receptors stem from a man aged 18-30 years in good health.

The chain combines TRBV18 with TRBJ2-1, with D possibly matching TRBD2 (7 bases). The CDR3 is 15 residues long. V lost 2 bases and J lost 3, with 11 bases in between. Germline V gives CDR1 KGHSH, CDR2 LQKENI. The CDR3 protein is CASSPAGAVYNEQFF. CDR3 nucleotide sequence: TGTGCCAGCTCACCAGCGGGGGCGGTCTACAATGAGCAGTTCTTC.

This clone appeared a few times. The V gene is TRBV7-9, the J gene TRBJ2-5, with a weak D call TRBD2 (6 bases). The CDR3 loop spans 14 amino acids. V was shortened by 6 bases and J by 5 bases, with 16 bases between the two germline ends. Germline V CDR1 and CDR2: SEHNR, FQNEAQ (reference sequence). The CDR3 region is CASSPGSLGETQYF. As DNA, the CDR3 is TGTGCCAGCAGTCCCGGGAGTCTCGGGGAGACCCAGTACTTC.

This clone occurred a few times. The gene calls are TRBV30 and TRBJ1-2, with 9 positions matching TRBD1. V trimming: 3 bases; J trimming: 2 bases; junction bases outside the gene matches: 7. This CDR3 is 15 amino acids long. Per germline, CDR1 GTSNPN and CDR2 SVGIG (reference sequence). The CDR3 region is CAWSRTGTGNYGYTF. The CDR3 region has the DNA TGTGCCTGGAGCCGCACGGGGACAGGGAACTATGGCTACACCTTC.

V usage is TRBV9 and J usage is TRBJ2-5, with 7 positions matching TRBD2. The germline gives CDR1 SGDLS, CDR2 YYNGEE. This CDR3 is built from 15 residues. The V gene end was trimmed by 0 bases and the J gene end by 5 bases; junction bases not matched to a gene: 7. The chain's CDR3 is CASSVDRGVSETQYF. The CDR3 DNA reads as TGTGCCAGCAGCGTAGATCGGGGGGTATCGGAGACCCAGTACTTC.

This chain uses TRBV7-2 with TRBJ2-7; D is ambiguous. Trimming took off 5 bases at V and 7 bases at J, with 15 bases between the two ends. The CDR3 contains 13 residues. Germline CDR1 SGHTA, CDR2 FQGNSA. CDR3 in DNA: TGTGCCAGCAGCCCGGACCCCATCGAGGAGCAGTACTTC. Translating gives CASSPDPIEEQYF.

The J gene is TRBJ2-5, the V gene TRBV9, with TRBD1 identical over 8 bases. Germline V gives CDR1 SGDLS, CDR2 YYNGEE. The V segment lost 0 bases and the J segment 4 bases; nucleotides outside the gene matches: 2. CDR3 length: 14 amino acids. CDR3 protein: CASSVAGQGETQYF. As DNA, the CDR3 is TGTGCCAGCAGCGTAGCTGGACAGGGAGAGACCCAGTACTTC.

This clone came up a few times. The chain has TRBV4-3 and TRBJ2-1; D is perhaps TRBD1 or TRBD2 (7 bases each). The germline V gene encodes CDR1 LGHNA and CDR2 YSLEER. This CDR3 spans 16 amino acids. Trimming took 1 base from V and 4 from J, leaving 14 bases between them. CDR3 nucleotides: TGCGCCAGCAGCCAAGGAGGGAGGGGGCGTTACAATGAGCAGTTCTTC. Residues: CASSQGGRGRYNEQFF.

This clone came up many times. V is TRBV7-2 and J is TRBJ2-5, with D tentatively TRBD1 (5 bases). The CDR3 consists of 14 residues. CDR1 is SGHTA and CDR2 is FQGNSA in the germline V gene. V was shortened by 6 bases and J by 1 base, with 12 bases between the two germline ends. For the CDR3, the DNA is TGTGCCAGCAGTCCCCGGACAATCCAAGAGACCCAGTACTTC. Its protein product is CASSPRTIQETQYF.

The chain joins TRBV28 to TRBJ1-2; D unresolved. Per germline, CDR1 MDHEN and CDR2 SYDVKM. V was trimmed by 3 bases and J by 7 bases, leaving 9 bases between them. The CDR3 extends over 12 amino acids. CDR3 amino acids: CASSLVGAGYTF. The CDR3 bases are TGTGCCAGCAGTTTGGTGGGAGCTGGCTACACCTTC.

V usage is TRBV30 and J usage is TRBJ1-3; 7 nucleotides agree with TRBD1. Unmatched junction bases numbered 3, after V lost 0 bases and J lost 1 base. CDR3 size: 15 residues. Germline V gives CDR1 GTSNPN, CDR2 SVGIG (reference sequence). The CDR3 DNA follows: TGTGCCTGGAGTGTAGACAGGGTGTCTGGAAACACCATATATTTT. It encodes CAWSVDRVSGNTIYF.

This clone was recorded only once. The chain combines TRBV7-9 with TRBJ2-1; D perhaps matches TRBD2 (6 bases). Germline CDR1 reads SEHNR; CDR2 reads FQNEAQ (reference sequence). The CDR3 totals 15 residues. V shed 1 base and J shed 7 bases, with 14 bases lying between them. The CDR3 protein is CASSLVGGDMNEQFF. CDR3 DNA: TGTGCCAGCAGCTTAGTCGGGGGAGATATGAATGAGCAGTTCTTC.

This sequence joins TRBV9 and TRBJ2-1; possible D gene TRBD1, 5 bases. This CDR3 has 17 amino acids. V gave up 1 base and J gave up 0 bases, with 14 bases separating them. Germline V gene sequence: CDR1 SGDLS, CDR2 YYNGEE. The CDR3 spells CASSVSPTRGSYNEQFF. CDR3 coding DNA: TGTGCCAGCAGCGTAAGCCCCACAAGGGGCTCCTACAATGAGCAGTTCTTC.

This chain connects TRBV30 to TRBJ2-2, with D possibly TRBD1 on 6 matching bases. Per the germline V gene, CDR1 is GTSNPN and CDR2 is SVGIG (reference sequence). The CDR3 contains 15 residues. The V and J ends lost 5 bases and 7 bases respectively, with 20 bases between them. This chain's CDR3 is CAWSQRTVRGGELFF. As DNA, the CDR3 is TGTGCCTGGTCCCAGAGGACAGTCCGAGGCGGGGAGCTGTTTTTT.

Here the CDR3 DNA reads TGTGCCAGCAGCTTAGCCGCAGGGAGAGATGAAAAACTGTTTTTT. Residues: CASSLAAGRDEKLFF. This chain links TRBV7-9 with TRBJ1-4, with a tentative D call TRBD1 (5 bases). Germline assignment: CDR1 SEHNR and CDR2 FQNEAQ (reference sequence). This CDR3 contains 15 residues. The germline V and J ends were trimmed by 0 bases and 6 bases, with 11 bases remaining between them.

This chain joins TRBV2 and TRBJ2-1; D gene uncertain. V lost 6 bases to trimming and J lost 0 bases, with 3 bases between them. The CDR3 has 12 amino acids. Germline V gene lookup returns CDR1 SNHLY and CDR2 FYNNEI. The CDR3 spells CASRGSYNEQFF. The CDR3 DNA follows: TGTGCCAGCAGGGGCTCCTACAATGAGCAGTTCTTC.

This clone was seen a few times. CDR3 sequence: CASSQDGLAGGSSYNEQFF. The CDR3 bases are TGTGCCAGCAGCCAAGATGGGCTAGCGGGAGGGAGCTCCTACAATGAGCAGTTCTTC. V and J are TRBV4-2 and TRBJ2-1; 12 bases are shared with TRBD2. The CDR3 is 19 amino acids. CDR1 and CDR2 from the germline V gene are LGHNA and YNFKEQ. The V segment lost 0 bases and the J segment 0 bases; nucleotides outside the gene matches: 6.

The chain couples TRBV15 to TRBJ1-5; TRBD1 matches 12 bases. The germline V gene has CDR1 LNHNV and CDR2 YYDKDF (reference sequence). This CDR3 is built from 16 residues. V dropped 5 bases and J dropped 6; count of bases not matched to a gene: 8. CDR3 loop: CATSGLRDRGPQPQHF. The DNA for the CDR3 is TGTGCCACCAGCGGACTCCGGGACAGGGGGCCTCAGCCCCAGCATTTT.

This clone was seen only a few times. The chain joins TRBV4-1 to TRBJ1-1; D not certain. The V end was cut by 0 bases, the J end by 10 bases, with 6 bases between. CDR1 and CDR2 (germline): MGHRA, YSYEKL. The CDR3 length is 11 residues. The CDR3 coding sequence is TGCGCCAGCAGCCAAGATCGTCGAGCTTTCTTT. Translated, it gives CASSQDRRAFF.